This T cell receptor (beta chain) is drawn from a study of blood T cell repertoires in COVID-19. The authors' processing: Using reference gene primer amplification, nucleated cell counts were estimated. Sequencing was performed with immunoSEQ multiplex PCR; in TCRdb, only in-frame clones are kept and a portion is missing. V and J calls plus clone size are reproduced from that table; the DNA served to infer D and trimming. The table shows some 50,000 clones, with 82% occurring only once. This clone has just one count. The sequence derives from a woman over 75 with acute or convalescent COVID-19. The sample consisted of peripheral blood.

The CDR3 coding sequence is TGTGCCAGCAGTGAAACTAGCGGGAGGGGTGAGCAGTTCTTC. This gives the protein CASSETSGRGEQFF. The V call is TRBV6-4, the J call TRBJ2-1; 13 nucleotides line up with TRBD2. This CDR3 region has 14 residues. Germline CDR1 and CDR2: MRHNA and SNTAGT. Trimming removed 3 bases from V and 9 bases from J; junction bases left unmatched: 2.